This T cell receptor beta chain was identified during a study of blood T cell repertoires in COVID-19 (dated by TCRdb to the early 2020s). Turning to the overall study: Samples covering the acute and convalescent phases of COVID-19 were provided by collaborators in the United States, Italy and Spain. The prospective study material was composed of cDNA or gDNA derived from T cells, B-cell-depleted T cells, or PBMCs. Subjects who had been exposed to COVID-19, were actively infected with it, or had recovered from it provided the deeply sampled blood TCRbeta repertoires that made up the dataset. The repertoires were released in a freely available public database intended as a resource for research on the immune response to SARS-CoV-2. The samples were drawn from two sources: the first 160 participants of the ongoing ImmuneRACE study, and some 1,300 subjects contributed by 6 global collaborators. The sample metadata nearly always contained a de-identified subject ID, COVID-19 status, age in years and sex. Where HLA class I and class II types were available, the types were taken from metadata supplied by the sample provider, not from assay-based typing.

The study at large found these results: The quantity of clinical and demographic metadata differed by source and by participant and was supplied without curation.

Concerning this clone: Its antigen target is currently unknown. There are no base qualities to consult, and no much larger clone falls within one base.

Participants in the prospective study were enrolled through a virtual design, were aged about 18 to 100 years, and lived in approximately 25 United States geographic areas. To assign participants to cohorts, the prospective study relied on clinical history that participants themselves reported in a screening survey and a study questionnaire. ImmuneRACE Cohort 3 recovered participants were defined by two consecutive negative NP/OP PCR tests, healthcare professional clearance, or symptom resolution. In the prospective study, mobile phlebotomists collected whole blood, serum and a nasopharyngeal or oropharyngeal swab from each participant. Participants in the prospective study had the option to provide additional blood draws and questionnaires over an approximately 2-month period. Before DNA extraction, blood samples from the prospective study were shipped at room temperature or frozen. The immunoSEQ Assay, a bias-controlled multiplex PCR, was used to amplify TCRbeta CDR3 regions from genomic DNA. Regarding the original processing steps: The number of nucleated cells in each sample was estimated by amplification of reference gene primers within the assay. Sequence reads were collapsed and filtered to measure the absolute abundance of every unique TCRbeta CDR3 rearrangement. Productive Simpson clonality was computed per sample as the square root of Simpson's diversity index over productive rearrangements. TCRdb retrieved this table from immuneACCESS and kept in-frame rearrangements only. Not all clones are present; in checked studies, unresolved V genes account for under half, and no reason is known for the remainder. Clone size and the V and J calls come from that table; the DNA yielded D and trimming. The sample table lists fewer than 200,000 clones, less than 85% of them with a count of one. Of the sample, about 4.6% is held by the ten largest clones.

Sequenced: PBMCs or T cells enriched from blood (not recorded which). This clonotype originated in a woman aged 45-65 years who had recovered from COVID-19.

For the CDR3, the sequence is CASRPTGSEQYV. The DNA sequence is as follows: TGTGCCAGCAGGCCCACAGGGAGCGAGCAGTACGTC. The receptor chain draws on TRBV6-5 and TRBJ2-7; tentative D gene TRBD1, with 6 bases matching. The germline V gene encodes CDR1 MNHEY and CDR2 SVGAGI. V sheds 6 bases and J sheds 6 bases, leaving 12 bases between their ends. From its cysteine to its valine, the CDR3 spans 12 amino acids. Only the CDR3 part of the read is kept: 36 bases, read in frame from the first base.